The clone carrying this TCR beta chain ranks as medium-sized. What it binds is unknown. Authors' analysis steps: After removing out-of-frame reads, 2 million to 2.5 million distinct TCRbeta sequences remained. Sequenced by immunoSEQ multiplex PCR; TCRdb stores in-frame clones only, minus some. V and J calls plus clone size are reproduced from that table; the DNA served to infer D and trimming. The table lists over 35,000 clones, roughly 78% of them singletons, with approximately 1% in the top ten. The data were taken from a study of memory CD4+ T cells and cytomegalovirus serostatus. Broader study findings: About two fifths of the roughly 160 known CMV-associated TCRbeta sequences appeared in CD4+ memory.

Germline V CDR1 and CDR2: SGDLS, YYNGEE. V was trimmed by 4 bases and J by 12 bases, leaving 16 bases between them. This CDR3 has 13 amino acids. Single viable CD3+CD4+CD8-CD45RO+ cells were sorted as the memory CD4+ T cells. The J gene is TRBJ1-4, the V gene TRBV9, with D maybe TRBD1 (5 bases). This TCR was recovered from an adult in good health and CMV-seronegative. The specimen was memory CD4+ T cells from blood. The CDR3 DNA follows: TGTGCCAGCAGCTCTTCAGCCGGGACGGAACTGTTTTTT. Translated: CASSSSAGTELFF.